These T cell receptor beta chains were read from a single sample in a study of blood T cell repertoires in COVID-19. Using immunoSEQ multiplex PCR, the repertoire was profiled, and TCRdb retains in-frame clones only, with some absent. The table lists approximately 130,000 clones, just under 90% of them singletons. Sequenced sample: peripheral blood. These receptors all stem from a woman between 45 and 65 years old with acute or convalescent COVID-19. CDR3s include the opening cysteine and the closing phenylalanine or tryptophan. The order of the fields is J gene, D gene, clone size, V gene, CDR3 protein, CDR3 DNA. A D gene is named only where the DNA matches it firmly. Where a row states a size, it is once, few, many or the class of an expanded clone; other rows omit it.

TRBJ2-2 | NA | NA | TRBV5-1 | CASSLAGASNTGELFF | TGCGCCAGCAGCTTGGCCGGAGCTTCGAACACCGGGGAGCTGTTTTTT
TRBJ1-2 | NA | NA | TRBV11-3 | CASSPRFSLNYGYTF | TGTGCCAGCAGCCCTCGGTTCTCCCTTAACTATGGCTACACCTTC
TRBJ2-3 | TRBD1 | NA | TRBV23-1 | CASRPPGQGADTQYF | TGCGCCAGCAGACCGCCGGGACAGGGGGCAGATACGCAGTATTTT
TRBJ1-4 | NA | NA | TRBV3-1/TRBV3-2 | CASSPRQSLNEKLFF | TGTGCCAGCAGCCCTAGACAGTCCCTTAATGAAAAACTGTTTTTT
TRBJ1-2 | NA | NA | TRBV7-8 | CASSRTAGYTF | TGTGCCAGCAGCCGGACAGCAGGCTACACCTTC
TRBJ1-1 | NA | NA | TRBV27 | CASSYQGPYRNTEAFF | TGTGCCAGCAGTTACCAGGGCCCTTATCGGAACACTGAAGCTTTCTTT
TRBJ2-3 | TRBD2 | NA | TRBV29-1 | CSVGREQSSTDTQYF | TGCAGCGTGGGGCGGGAGCAATCTAGCACAGATACGCAGTATTTT
TRBJ2-7 | NA | NA | TRBV5-3 | CARSFIGDRPYSSYEQYF | TGTGCCAGAAGCTTTATTGGTGACAGACCTTATAGCTCCTACGAGCAGTACTTC
TRBJ2-3 | TRBD2 | NA | TRBV11-3 | CASNLGGGAPDTQYF | TGTGCCAGCAACCTAGGCGGGGGGGCACCAGATACGCAGTATTTT
TRBJ2-3 | NA | once | TRBV5-6 | CASSFPVADTQYF | TGTGCCAGCAGCTTTCCGGTGGCAGATACGCAGTATTTT
TRBJ2-1 | TRBD2 | NA | TRBV7-2 | CASRPLAGGRNEQFF | TGTGCCAGCAGGCCACTAGCGGGGGGGAGAAATGAGCAGTTCTTC
TRBJ1-4 | NA | NA | TRBV5-6 | CASSFHGGRKLFF | TGTGCCAGCAGCTTCCACGGGGGGCGGAAACTGTTTTTT
TRBJ1-1 | TRBD1 | NA | TRBV12-5 | CASAPTGNTEAFF | TGTGCTAGTGCCCCGACAGGGAACACTGAAGCTTTTTTT
TRBJ2-3 | TRBD2 | NA | TRBV11-2 | CASSRGLAGGRADTQYF | TGTGCCAGCAGCCGAGGACTAGCGGGGGGGCGTGCAGATACGCAGTATTTT
TRBJ1-2 | NA | NA | TRBV12-3/TRBV12-4 | CASSLEAYGYTF | TGTGCCAGCAGTTTGGAGGCCTATGGCTACACCTTC
TRBJ1-2 | TRBD1 | NA | TRBV27 | CASSLRDGTGGYGYTF | TGTGCCAGCAGTTTAAGGGACGGGACAGGGGGCTATGGCTACACCTTC
TRBJ2-1 | NA | NA | TRBV12-3/TRBV12-4 | CASSLYENEQFF | TGTGCCAGCAGTTTGTATGAGAATGAGCAGTTCTTC
TRBJ2-1 | TRBD2 | NA | TRBV19 | CASSKGLAGVSYNEQFF | TGTGCCAGTAGTAAGGGACTAGCGGGAGTGTCCTACAATGAGCAGTTCTTC
TRBJ1-1 | NA | once | TRBV3-1/TRBV3-2 | CASSPWQGNTEAFF | TGTGCCAGCAGCCCATGGCAGGGGAACACTGAAGCTTTCTTT
TRBJ2-1 | NA | NA | TRBV21-1 | CASSKGGLAGGITYNEQFF | TGTGCCAGCAGCAAAGGTGGCCTAGCGGGGGGGATAACCTACAATGAGCAGTTCTTC
TRBJ1-2 | NA | NA | TRBV19 | CASSMGAETYRYGYTF | TGTGCCAGTAGTATGGGGGCCGAAACATATCGCTATGGCTACACCTTC
TRBJ2-3 | NA | NA | TRBV4-1 | CASSPRLGTDTQYF | TGCGCCAGCAGCCCACGACTAGGAACCGATACGCAGTATTTT